These T cell receptor beta chains were read from a single sample in a study of shared clonotypes between healthy human individuals. The data were produced by immunoSEQ multiplex PCR, yet TCRdb's version contains in-frame clones alone and is incomplete. Of about 340,000 clones detected, more than 60% appear once; the ten largest clones hold roughly 10%. Sequencing was performed on memory CD4+ T cells sorted from blood. These receptors all stem from a man younger than 40 in good health. The CDR3 runs from the conserved cysteine through the conserved F or W. D genes are given only for firm matches. Clone size appears in some rows only: once, few, many, or a class for an expanded clone.

clone_size | j_call | d_call | v_call | cdr3_length | cdr3_nt | cdr3_aa
- | TRBJ2-3 | TRBD1 | TRBV5-4 | 17 | TGTGCCAGCAGCAAACCCTCTCCGGACAGGAGCACAGATACGCAGTATTTT | CASSKPSPDRSTDTQYF
- | TRBJ2-7 | TRBD1 | TRBV28 | 16 | TGTGCCAGCAGTACGTACCGGGACAGGGGGGGCTACGAGCAGTACTTC | CASSTYRDRGGYEQYF
- | TRBJ2-7 | TRBD2 | TRBV28 | 14 | TGTGCCAGCAGTTTGGACGGGACTAGGGACGAGCAGTACTTC | CASSLDGTRDEQYF
- | TRBJ2-7 | TRBD1 | TRBV5-1 | 16 | TGCGCCAGCAGCGAAGGAGGACAGGGGGGTCTCTACGAGCAGTACTTC | CASSEGGQGGLYEQYF
- | TRBJ2-7 | - | TRBV14 | 11 | TGTGCCAGCACATCCACCTACGAGCAGTACTTC | CASTSTYEQYF
- | TRBJ1-2 | TRBD1 | TRBV7-8 | 14 | TGTGCCAGCAGCTTGGGACAGCATAACTATGGCTACACCTTC | CASSLGQHNYGYTF
- | TRBJ2-7 | - | TRBV5-1 | 13 | TGCGCCAGCAGCTTCCTAGCCTCCTACGAGCAGTACTTC | CASSFLASYEQYF
- | TRBJ1-3 | - | TRBV28 | 14 | TGTGCCAGCAGGGCAGGGGTCTCTGGAAACACCATATATTTT | CASRAGVSGNTIYF
once | TRBJ2-1 | TRBD2 | TRBV5-1 | 14 | TGCGCCAGCAGCCCGACTAGCGGGAAGACTGAGCAGTTCTTC | CASSPTSGKTEQFF
once | TRBJ2-2 | TRBD1 | TRBV6-1 | 15 | TGTGCCAGCAGTGTGGACAGGGCGAACACCGGGGAGCTGTTTTTT | CASSVDRANTGELFF
- | TRBJ2-3 | TRBD2 | TRBV27 | 16 | TGTGCCAGCAGGCCCCTGGGAAGCGGGAGGTTCTCTGCGCAGTATTTT | CASRPLGSGRFSAQYF
- | TRBJ2-5 | - | TRBV4-2 | 13 | TGTGCCAGCAGCCAACCAGGGGAAGAGACCCAGTACTTC | CASSQPGEETQYF
- | TRBJ2-5 | - | TRBV6-5 | 11 | TGTGCCAGCCTAAGGGGAGAGACCCAGTACTTC | CASLRGETQYF
few | TRBJ2-1 | - | TRBV2 | 13 | TGTGCCAGCGCCGGGAGCTCCTACAATGAGCAGTTCTTC | CASAGSSYNEQFF
- | TRBJ2-7 | - | TRBV30 | 12 | TGTGCCTGGAGTGCTAGCTCCTACGAGCAGTACTTC | CAWSASSYEQYF
- | TRBJ2-5 | - | TRBV5-4 | 16 | TGTGCCAGCAGCTTGGGGACCGGAGGCCCACAAGAGACCCAGTACTTC | CASSLGTGGPQETQYF
- | TRBJ1-4 | - | TRBV5-1 | 15 | TGCGCCAGCAGCTTCGGGGTGCCAACTAATGAAAAACTGTTTTTT | CASSFGVPTNEKLFF
- | TRBJ2-3 | TRBD2 | TRBV5-4 | 16 | TGTGCCAGCAGCTTGATCACTAGCGGGAGGGCCTATACGCAGTATTTT | CASSLITSGRAYTQYF
- | TRBJ1-2 | TRBD1 | TRBV4-1 | 14 | TGCGCCAGCAGCCAGGACAGGGGATCGTATGGCTACACCTTC | CASSQDRGSYGYTF
few | TRBJ1-1 | TRBD1 | TRBV9 | 14 | TGTGCCAGCAGTGTTATACAGGGGTACACTGAAGCTTTCTTT | CASSVIQGYTEAFF
once | TRBJ1-1 | - | TRBV2 | 12 | TGTGCCAGCAGTGAAGACAGTCATGAAGCTTTCTTT | CASSEDSHEAFF
- | TRBJ2-1 | - | TRBV10-3 | 13 | TGTGCCATCAGTGAGAACAGATACAATGAGCAGTTCTTC | CAISENRYNEQFF
- | TRBJ2-5 | TRBD1 | TRBV5-1 | 14 | TGCGCCAGCAGCTTCCGACAGGGACAAGAGACCCAGTACTTC | CASSFRQGQETQYF
- | TRBJ2-2 | - | TRBV11-2 | 17 | TGTGCCAGCAGCTTGAAGCAGGCCACTATTCAACCCGGGGAGCTGTTTTTT | CASSLKQATIQPGELFF
once | TRBJ1-2 | TRBD1 | TRBV2 | 14 | TGTGCCAGCAGTTCGGACAGGAAAGGTTATGGCTACACCTTC | CASSSDRKGYGYTF
- | TRBJ2-1 | TRBD1 | TRBV7-7 | 16 | TGTGCTAGCAGCTTAGTGGGGACAGGGGTCGGCAATGAGCAGTTCTTC | CASSLVGTGVGNEQFF
- | TRBJ2-3 | TRBD2 | TRBV5-1 | 16 | TGCGCCAGCAGCTTGGATAGCGGGGTGGGCACAGATACGCAGTATTTT | CASSLDSGVGTDTQYF
- | TRBJ2-3 | TRBD2 | TRBV4-2 | 16 | TGTGCCAGCAGCGAAAGACTAGCGGGAGCTACAGATACGCAGTATTTT | CASSERLAGATDTQYF
- | TRBJ2-7 | TRBD2 | TRBV18 | 16 | TGTGCCAGCTCACCCCTTGGACTAGCGGGAATCCACGAGCAGTACTTC | CASSPLGLAGIHEQYF
- | TRBJ1-1 | TRBD1 | TRBV5-5 | 17 | TGTGCCAGCAGCGACAGACCGGGACAGCCTCTGAACACTGAAGCTTTCTTT | CASSDRPGQPLNTEAFF
- | TRBJ2-3 | - | TRBV6-1 | 16 | TGTGCCAGCAGTGAAGTGGGCAGAGCCTACACAGATACGCAGTATTTT | CASSEVGRAYTDTQYF
- | TRBJ2-5 | - | TRBV2 | 13 | TGTGCCAGCAGTAATATCGTGGGGGAGACCCAGTACTTC | CASSNIVGETQYF
- | TRBJ1-2 | - | TRBV18 | 12 | TGTGCCAGCTCATCGGGGGGCACTGGCTACACCTTC | CASSSGGTGYTF
- | TRBJ1-2 | - | TRBV5-4 | 15 | TGTGCCAGCAGGCTGGGACGCAGTACTAACTATGGCTACACCTTC | CASRLGRSTNYGYTF
- | TRBJ2-3 | - | TRBV2 | 15 | TGTGCCAGCAGTGAAACTACAGGAGTCACAGATACGCAGTATTTT | CASSETTGVTDTQYF
few | TRBJ2-7 | - | TRBV10-3 | 14 | TGTGCCATCAGGGCCTCGGAGCGGACCTACGAGCAGTACTTC | CAIRASERTYEQYF
medium-sized | TRBJ2-7 | TRBD2 | TRBV7-8 | 16 | TGTGCCAGCAGCTTAGTGCCTAGCGGGAGGTTGTACGAGCAGTACTTC | CASSLVPSGRLYEQYF
few | TRBJ2-7 | - | TRBV4-2 | 13 | TGTGCCAGCAGCCAAAATCTGGCCTACGAGCAGTACTTC | CASSQNLAYEQYF
- | TRBJ1-5 | - | TRBV6-1 | 12 | TGTGCCAGCAGTTTTAGGGATCAGCCCCAGCATTTT | CASSFRDQPQHF
- | TRBJ2-7 | TRBD1 | TRBV10-2 | 14 | TGCGCCAGCCTCCGGGACAGAGCCTCCTACGAGCAGTACTTC | CASLRDRASYEQYF
- | TRBJ2-1 | - | TRBV5-1 | 15 | TGCGCCAGCAGCTTGGCCAGGGAGCTTGGGGATGAGCAGTTCTTC | CASSLARELGDEQFF
- | TRBJ1-5 | TRBD1 | TRBV2 | 14 | TGTGCCAGCAGTAGACAGGGGTCGGATCAGCCCCAGCATTTT | CASSRQGSDQPQHF
- | TRBJ2-3 | TRBD2 | TRBV29-1 | 14 | TGCAGCGGCAAAGGGGTTGCGGGAGGAGATACGCAGTATTTT | CSGKGVAGGDTQYF
- | TRBJ1-1 | TRBD1 | TRBV7-9 | 14 | TGTGCCAGCAGACCTCGCAAGGGGGCGTTTGAAGCTTTCTTT | CASRPRKGAFEAFF
- | TRBJ2-1 | - | TRBV11-3 | 13 | TGTGCCAGCAGCTTAGATCGGTTAGGTGAGCAGTTCTTC | CASSLDRLGEQFF
once | TRBJ2-5 | - | TRBV10-3 | 14 | TGTGCCATCAGTGCCGGCGGGGAACAAAAGACCCAGTACTTC | CAISAGGEQKTQYF
many | TRBJ1-1 | - | TRBV21-1 | 15 | TGTGCCAGCAGCAAAGCGGGACGGCGGAACACTGAAGCTTTCTTT | CASSKAGRRNTEAFF
- | TRBJ2-7 | - | TRBV20-1 | 11 | TGCAGTGCTAGACCCGGGGAAGTGCAGTACTTC | CSARPGEVQYF
- | TRBJ2-7 | TRBD2 | TRBV28 | 15 | TGTGCCAGCAGTTCCGGGACTAGCGGGGGCTACGAGCAGTACTTC | CASSSGTSGGYEQYF